The clone carrying this TCR beta chain was seen only once. The length of the CDR3 is 15 residues. Unmatched junction bases numbered 6, after V lost 6 bases and J lost 0 bases. From germline, CDR1 is LNHDA and CDR2 SQIVND (reference sequence). This specimen comes from a study of blood T cell repertoires in COVID-19. At the level of the study: Samples of COVID-19 (acute and convalescent) were obtained from the United States, Italy and Spain.

Sequenced by immunoSEQ multiplex PCR; TCRdb stores in-frame clones only, minus some. The table lists about 210,000 clones, around 81% of them singletons, with 0.95% in the top ten. A Seattle source enrolled patients during active infection and followed them longitudinally. The genes are TRBV19 and TRBJ2-5, with 8 bases that match TRBD1. The sample taken for sequencing was peripheral blood. The receptor comes from a man aged 60 to 69 with COVID-19, enrolled during active disease. The CDR3 protein is CASSSTGVYQETQYF. Here the CDR3 DNA reads TGTGCCAGTAGCTCGACAGGGGTGTACCAAGAGACCCAGTACTTC.